The clone carrying this T cell receptor beta chain was observed a handful of times. The antigen is not known. This entry comes from a study of CD8+ T cells in alopecia areata. The wider study: Oral tofacitinib, 5 to 10 mg twice daily, was given in an open-label trial. Tofacitinib was given for 6 to 18 months, then stopped for 6 months. The percentage of affected scalp area served as the score of severity for treated patients.

Study observations and caveats: Clonality in the scalp and expanded CD8+ clones ranked among the top 100 were significantly decreased by tofacitinib.

Treatment indicated: oral pan-JAK inhibitor, 5-10 mg twice daily. Isolated RNA was reverse transcribed into cDNA used as the sequencing template. Some clones are missing from TCRdb's copy, which holds only in-frame ones; the method was immunoSEQ multiplex PCR. The sample records about 200,000 clones, 30% to 40% being singletons. Germline trimming cut 4 bases from V and 1 base from J; bases unmatched to any gene: 10. Germline V gene lookup returns CDR1 LGHNT and CDR2 FRNRAP. This CDR3 comprises 17 residues. V gene TRBV12-5 combines with J gene TRBJ1-1; 9 bases fit TRBD1. Material: CD4+ T cells sorted from blood, obtained at approximately week 30, from a patient treated with tofacitinib. The sequence was obtained from a human donor with alopecia areata. DNA of the CDR3: TGTGCTAGTGGTTGGGCGGGACAGGGATTAGGGAACACTGAAGCTTTCTTT. This sequence encodes CASGWAGQGLGNTEAFF. Full variable domain (outside the CDR3, taken from reference TRBV12-5 and TRBJ1-1): DARVTQTPRHKVTEMGQEVTMRCQPILGHNTVFWYRQTMMQGLELLAYFRNRAPLDDSGMPKDRFSAEMPDATLATLKIQPSEPRDSAVYFCASGWAGQGLGNTEAFFGQGTRLTVV.